This entry lists 27 T cell receptor beta chains sequenced from one sample in a study of blood T cell repertoires in COVID-19. Profiled with immunoSEQ multiplex PCR; TCRdb holds only in-frame clones, not every one. The sample contains approximately 210,000 clones, more than 75% of which appear only once. Material for sequencing was peripheral blood. Receptor source: a man aged 35 to 55 with active or convalescent COVID-19.

This clone has just one count. The chain uses TRBV9 and TRBJ1-1; D might be TRBD1 (6 bases). This CDR3 spans 15 amino acids. The germline V gene encodes CDR1 SGDLS and CDR2 YYNGEE. Trimming pared 0 bases from V and 0 bases from J, leaving 9 bases between. CDR3 DNA sequence: TGTGCCAGCAGCGTAGGGGGGCTGGTGAACACTGAAGCTTTCTTT. It yields the protein CASSVGGLVNTEAFF.

The rearrangement joins TRBV27 to TRBJ1-5; no reliable D call. Trimming left V 4 bases short and J 6 bases short, with 10 bases between. CDR1 and CDR2 (germline): MNHEY, SMNVEV (reference sequence). The CDR3 runs 13 residues. The CDR3 is CASSYGVSQPQHF. The CDR3 DNA follows: TGTGCCAGCAGTTACGGGGTGAGTCAGCCCCAGCATTTT.

The V call is TRBV6-1, the J call TRBJ1-5; D gene unclear. V was trimmed by 3 bases and J by 4 bases, leaving 7 bases between them. The CDR3 covers 13 residues. Germline V CDR1 and CDR2: MNHNS, SASEGT. As DNA, the CDR3 is TGTGCCAGCAGTGATTCGGGGAATCAGCCCCAGCATTTT. This translates into CASSDSGNQPQHF.

V usage is TRBV4-2 and J usage is TRBJ2-7; TRBD2 matches at 8 bases. CDR1 and CDR2 (germline): LGHNA, YNFKEQ. The length of the CDR3 is 15 residues. Trimming cost V 3 bases and J 5 bases; bases outside gene matches: 9. This chain's CDR3 is CASSHENGGANEQYF. Written as DNA, the CDR3 is TGTGCCAGCAGCCATGAGAACGGGGGGGCAAACGAGCAGTACTTC.

The rearrangement uses TRBV7-9 and TRBJ2-7, with 7 positions matching TRBD1. The CDR3 consists of 16 residues. With V trimmed by 4 bases and J by 0 bases, 9 bases remained unmatched. Germline CDR1 reads SEHNR; CDR2 reads FQNEAQ (reference sequence). CDR3 residues: CASSSSTGMGSYEQYF. CDR3 nucleotide sequence: TGTGCCAGCAGCTCCTCGACAGGGATGGGCTCCTACGAGCAGTACTTC. Variable domain in full (rest from reference TRBV7-9 and TRBJ2-7): DTGVSQNPRHKITKRGQNVTFRCDPISEHNRLYWYRQTLGQGPEFLTYFQNEAQLEKSRLLSDRFSAERPKGSFSTLEIQRTEQGDSAMYLCASSSSTGMGSYEQYFGPGTRLTVT.

This chain connects TRBV2 to TRBJ1-1; the D gene is possibly TRBD1 (6 bases). Germline V CDR1 and CDR2: SNHLY, FYNNEI. V shed 7 bases and J shed 4 bases, with 19 bases lying between them. The CDR3 is 15 amino acids. The CDR3 region is CASTDSGGPGTEAFF. CDR3 DNA: TGTGCCAGCACCGATTCCGGGGGGCCGGGCACTGAAGCTTTCTTT.

The chain links TRBV30 to TRBJ2-5; TRBD1 agrees at 8 bases. This CDR3 is 17 amino acids long. Germline trimming cut 4 bases from V and 5 bases from J; bases unmatched to any gene: 18. Germline V gene lookup returns CDR1 GTSNPN and CDR2 SVGIG (reference sequence). The CDR3 DNA reads TGTGCCTGGACCAATCCCACCCTAGCAGGGGGCGCGGAGACCCAGTACTTC. Encoded protein: CAWTNPTLAGGAETQYF.

This clone has a handful of counts. V is TRBV2 and J is TRBJ2-3, with D possibly TRBD2 on 5 matching bases. CDR3 length: 14 residues. Trimming removed 8 bases from V and 6 bases from J, with 18 bases in between. CDR1 is SNHLY, CDR2 FYNNEI, per germline. CDR3 protein: CASAGSSGSDTQYF. In nucleotides, the CDR3 is TGTGCCAGCGCCGGGTCCTCGGGGTCGGATACGCAGTATTTT.

This chain uses TRBV12-3 or TRBV12-4 with TRBJ2-1; TRBD2 agrees at 11 bases. CDR3 length equals 13 residues. After removal of 8 bases from V and 9 bases from J, the junction contained 6 bases not matched to a gene. This CDR3 is CASGSGGASEQFF. The CDR3 DNA reads as TGTGCCAGCGGTAGCGGGGGGGCGAGTGAGCAGTTCTTC.

The chain uses TRBV28 and TRBJ1-1; D perhaps matches TRBD1 (6 bases). The CDR3 sequence is 13 residues long. V was shortened by 3 bases and J by 10 bases, with 15 bases between the two germline ends. CDR1 and CDR2 from the germline V gene are MDHEN and SYDVKM. The CDR3 sequence: CASSFPQGFRAFF. CDR3 nucleotides: TGTGCCAGCAGTTTCCCACAGGGATTTCGAGCTTTCTTT.

This clone was detected only once. The chain combines TRBV5-1 with TRBJ1-1; 8 bases are a match to TRBD1. This CDR3 is built from 17 residues. Germline CDR1 SGHRS, CDR2 YFSETQ. Unmatched junction bases numbered 15, after V lost 3 bases and J lost 5 bases. CDR3 region: CASSSRETTGVWTEAFF. The CDR3 region has the DNA TGCGCCAGCAGCTCCCGAGAAACGACAGGGGTTTGGACTGAAGCTTTCTTT.

The V and J genes are TRBV5-5 and TRBJ1-2; no firm D call. Looked up from germline, CDR1 is SGHKS and CDR2 is YYEKEE (reference sequence). V lost 4 bases and J 0 bases, leaving 10 bases between the germline ends. This CDR3 spans 14 amino acids. CDR3 nucleotides: TGTGCCAGCAGCCTCAGCGGAGCTAACTATGGCTACACCTTC. Its protein is CASSLSGANYGYTF.

The chain recombines TRBV2 with TRBJ1-1, with D unresolved. The CDR3 runs 14 residues. Germline loops: CDR1 SNHLY, CDR2 FYNNEI. V was clipped by 6 bases and J by 0 bases, with 11 bases between them. The CDR3 DNA follows: TGTGCCAGCAGGGGCAACTTCATGAACACTGAAGCTTTCTTT. It translates to CASRGNFMNTEAFF.

The CDR3 DNA follows: TGTGCCAGCAGTAGGGGGGGGGAACGGTCCGATACGCAGTATTTT. It is translated as CASSRGGERSDTQYF. The gene calls are TRBV27 and TRBJ2-3, with a possible D match to TRBD2 (7 bases). The CDR3 is 15 amino acids. V shed 5 bases and J shed 6 bases, with 18 bases lying between them. Germline V gene lookup returns CDR1 MNHEY and CDR2 SMNVEV (reference sequence).

The chain employs TRBV18 and TRBJ2-7, with 7 bases that match TRBD1. The CDR3 covers 13 residues. CDR1 and CDR2 (germline): KGHSH, LQKENI. The trim removed 3 bases at V and 5 bases at J, leaving 4 bases unmatched. The CDR3 DNA is TGTGCCAGCTCACCGACAGGGTTAAACGAGCAGTACTTC. As protein: CASSPTGLNEQYF.

DNA for the CDR3: TGTGCCAGCAGCCAAGGGTACGGGGACACTGAAGCTTTCTTT. Translation gives CASSQGYGDTEAFF. The chain has TRBV3-1 (or the pseudogene TRBV3-2) and TRBJ1-1, with unresolved D. Between the trimmed V and J ends, which lost 1 base and 3 bases, there was a span of 9 bases. The CDR3 runs 14 residues. Germline V lookup: CDR1 LGHDT, CDR2 YNNKEL (reference sequence).

This clone was counted only a few times. This sequence joins TRBV7-2 and TRBJ2-7; 11 bases align to TRBD2. This CDR3 contains 15 residues. The germline V gene has CDR1 SGHTA and CDR2 FQGNSA. V shed 3 bases and J 0 bases; nucleotides not matched to a gene: 1. The CDR3 loop is CASSFSGGASYEQYF. Here the CDR3 DNA reads TGTGCCAGCAGCTTTAGCGGGGGGGCCTCCTACGAGCAGTACTTC. The entire variable domain, with the rest obtained from reference TRBV7-2 and TRBJ2-7, is as follows: GAGVSQSPSNKVTEKGKDVELRCDPISGHTALYWYRQSLGQGLEFLIYFQGNSAPDKSGLPSDRFSAERTGGSVSTLTIQRTQQEDSAVYLCASSFSGGASYEQYFGPGTRLTVT.

The V call is TRBV5-1, the J call TRBJ2-7, with D perhaps TRBD1 (5 bases). Germline V gene sequence: CDR1 SGHRS, CDR2 YFSETQ. The V and J ends lost 3 bases and 6 bases respectively, with 16 bases between them. CDR3 size: 14 residues. The CDR3, as DNA: TGCGCCAGCAGCTGGATAACAGGAAGTGGCGAGCAGTACTTC. This gives the protein CASSWITGSGEQYF. Full variable domain (outside the CDR3, taken from reference TRBV5-1 and TRBJ2-7): KAGVTQTPRYLIKTRGQQVTLSCSPISGHRSVSWYQQTPGQGLQFLFEYFSETQRNKGNFPGRFSGRQFSNSRSEMNVSTLELGDSALYLCASSWITGSGEQYFGPGTRLTVT.

V and J are TRBV18 and TRBJ1-3; 7 bases map to TRBD1. The CDR3 covers 17 residues. V lost 2 bases to trimming and J lost 0 bases; unmatched junction nucleotides: 7. Germline-derived CDR1 and CDR2 are KGHSH and LQKENI. DNA for the CDR3: TGTGCCAGCTCACCAGTCCGGGACAGCCGCTCTGGAAACACCATATATTTT. Protein: CASSPVRDSRSGNTIYF.

The rearrangement joins TRBV5-1 to TRBJ2-7, with TRBD1 identical over 10 bases. Germline CDR1 SGHRS, CDR2 YFSETQ. The CDR3 length is 13 residues. The V gene end was trimmed by 0 bases and the J gene end by 6 bases; junction bases not matched to a gene: 0. The CDR3 DNA reads as TGCGCCAGCAGCTTGGGGACAGGGGGCGAGCAGTACTTC. Translated: CASSLGTGGEQYF.

V is TRBV7-6 and J is TRBJ2-1, with D perhaps TRBD1 (6 bases). With 0 bases removed from V and 0 bases from J, the gap between germline ends came to 15 bases. The CDR3 is 18 residues long. Germline CDR1 and CDR2: SGHVS and FNYEAQ. DNA of the CDR3: TGTGCCAGCAGCTTAGCGCCTCGACGGGACAACTCCTACAATGAGCAGTTCTTC. Translated, it gives CASSLAPRRDNSYNEQFF.

This chain joins TRBV28 and TRBJ1-3; 7 nucleotides agree with TRBD1. This CDR3 is built from 16 residues. Germline lookup yields CDR1 MDHEN and CDR2 SYDVKM. With 6 bases clipped from V and 4 bases from J, the junction kept 12 bases outside the gene matches. The CDR3 DNA reads TGTGCCAGCAGAAGACTTGCGACAGGGTTAGGAAACACCATATATTTT. Translating it yields CASRRLATGLGNTIYF.

The chain joins TRBV18 to TRBJ2-3; D remains ambiguous. The V end was cut by 2 bases, the J end by 5 bases, with 5 bases between. Germline CDR1 and CDR2: KGHSH and LQKENI. The CDR3 is made up of 12 amino acids. CDR3 nucleotides: TGTGCCAGCTCACCATACGGAGATACGCAGTATTTT. Protein product: CASSPYGDTQYF.

J is TRBJ2-3 and V is TRBV6-5, with D perhaps TRBD2 (6 bases). The CDR3 consists of 13 residues. The V end lost 4 bases, the J end lost 4 bases, and 9 bases lay between the germline ends. CDR1 and CDR2 (germline): MNHEY, SVGAGI. In DNA, the CDR3 is TGTGCCAGCAGTTTGACTAGTCCAGATACGCAGTATTTT. As protein: CASSLTSPDTQYF.

The chain couples TRBV6-6 to TRBJ1-1, with D maybe TRBD1 (6 bases). CDR1 MNHNY and CDR2 SVGAGI come from the germline V gene (reference sequence). This CDR3 is built from 14 residues. The germline V and J ends were trimmed by 4 bases and 1 base, with 10 bases remaining between them. CDR3 in amino acids: CASSLDRPNTEAFF. CDR3 coding DNA: TGTGCCAGCAGTTTAGACAGGCCGAACACTGAAGCTTTCTTT.

In this sample, this clone turned up a few times. V and J are TRBV5-1 and TRBJ1-6, with 7 nucleotides matching TRBD1. Germline V CDR1 and CDR2: SGHRS, YFSETQ. This CDR3 region has 15 residues. J lost 8 bases, V lost 0 bases, and 5 bases had no gene match. Here the CDR3 DNA reads TGCGCCAGCAGCTTGGAGGTGACAGGGTATTCACCCCTCCACTTT. It is translated as CASSLEVTGYSPLHF.

The V call is TRBV14, the J call TRBJ2-5, with 10 bases lining up with TRBD2. Per the germline V gene, CDR1 is SGHDN and CDR2 is FVKESK. The CDR3 consists of 16 residues. V dropped 3 bases and J dropped 0; count of bases not matched to a gene: 4. CDR3 sequence reads: CASSQELAGYQETQYF. The DNA of the CDR3 is TGTGCCAGCAGCCAGGAACTAGCGGGATACCAAGAGACCCAGTACTTC.